Listed here are 15 T cell receptor beta chains from one sample, sequenced in a study of shared clonotypes between healthy human individuals. Data came from immunoSEQ multiplex PCR; TCRdb stores just in-frame clones and leaves some out. Among some 1.1 million clones listed, around 77% were seen once. Sequences were obtained from memory CD4+ T cells from PBMCs. This sample's subset: CD45RA-negative fraction. These receptors all stem from a man aged 18 to 29 in good health. Some clones in this sample may be carry-over from other donors' samples.

To note about this clone: A much larger clone differs by one base, so this may be a read error. This chain links TRBV2 with TRBJ2-7; a possible D gene is TRBD1 (7 bases). V lost 8 bases and J 3 bases, leaving 17 bases between the germline ends. Germline V gives CDR1 SNHLY, CDR2 FYNNEI. CDR3 length equals 14 residues. DNA for the CDR3: TGTGCCAGCTTGCCAAACAGGGGACTCTACGAGCAGTACTTC. Amino acids: CASLPNRGLYEQYF.

The CDR3 nucleotides read TGCGCCAGCAGCTCCACAGGGGGCGCAGAGACTGGCTACACCTTC. Residues: CASSSTGGAETGYTF. The chain carries TRBV5-1 and TRBJ1-2; 9 nucleotides match TRBD1. V dropped 3 bases and J dropped 7; count of bases not matched to a gene: 10. The germline V gene encodes CDR1 SGHRS and CDR2 YFSETQ. The CDR3 runs to 15 residues. Variable domain in full (rest from reference TRBV5-1 and TRBJ1-2): KAGVTQTPRYLIKTRGQQVTLSCSPISGHRSVSWYQQTPGQGLQFLFEYFSETQRNKGNFPGRFSGRQFSNSRSEMNVSTLELGDSALYLCASSSTGGAETGYTFGSGTRLTVV.

The chain is built from TRBV10-2 and TRBJ2-7; 9 nucleotides align to TRBD2. The CDR3 runs 16 residues. The V gene's germline CDR1 is WSHSY and CDR2 SAAADI. V shed 2 bases and J 0 bases; nucleotides not matched to a gene: 5. The CDR3 DNA is TGCGCCAGCAGTGAGGGATGGACTAGCGTCTCCTACGAGCAGTACTTC. This codes for CASSEGWTSVSYEQYF.

V and J are TRBV5-1 and TRBJ1-3; D is undetermined. The CDR3 totals 15 residues. Germline CDR1 reads SGHRS; CDR2 reads YFSETQ. The V end was cut by 0 bases, the J end by 2 bases, with 9 bases between. The CDR3 DNA reads TGCGCCAGCAGCTTGGATCCGGCAGCTGGAAACACCATATATTTT. Translation gives CASSLDPAAGNTIYF.

This clone was counted a few times. The rearrangement uses TRBV19 and TRBJ2-5, with D unclear. The CDR3 loop spans 14 amino acids. Germline loops: CDR1 LNHDA, CDR2 SQIVND (reference sequence). V was trimmed by 0 bases and J by 4 bases, leaving 9 bases between them. CDR3 loop: CASSIEATRETQYF. The CDR3 bases are TGTGCCAGTAGTATAGAGGCTACAAGAGAGACCCAGTACTTC. The full variable domain, completed using reference TRBV19 and TRBJ2-5, is DGGITQSPKYLFRKEGQNVTLSCEQNLNHDAMYWYRQDPGQGLRLIYYSQIVNDFQKGDIAEGYSVSREKKESFPLTVTSAQKNPTAFYLCASSIEATRETQYFGPGTRLLVL.

The rearrangement uses TRBV5-4 and TRBJ2-1, with 10 positions matching TRBD1. This CDR3 region has 15 residues. V lost 4 bases to trimming and J lost 8 bases; unmatched junction nucleotides: 9. Germline V gene sequence: CDR1 SGHNT, CDR2 YYREEE (reference sequence). The DNA of the CDR3 is TGTGCCAGCAGCCCCTGGGACAGGGGAAGCGATGAGCAGTTCTTC. As protein: CASSPWDRGSDEQFF.

This clone has a single count. The sample contains more than one DNA sequence encoding this CDR3. The genes are TRBV7-2 and TRBJ2-3; no definite D call. V was trimmed by 0 bases and J by 5 bases, leaving 3 bases between them. Looked up from germline, CDR1 is SGHTA and CDR2 is FQGNSA. The CDR3 is 12 amino acids. CDR3 sequence (DNA): TGTGCCAGCAGCTTAGCGAGAGATACGCAGTATTTT. Amino acid sequence: CASSLARDTQYF.

This clone was detected only a few times. This chain connects TRBV19 to TRBJ2-7, with TRBD2 matching over 10 bases. Trimming removed 3 bases from V and 2 bases from J; junction bases left unmatched: 13. CDR1 is LNHDA, CDR2 SQIVND, per germline (reference sequence). The CDR3 covers 18 residues. The CDR3 region has the DNA TGTGCCAGTAGTATCGCGGGCCGATCCAGCGGGAGGGCCTACGAGCAGTACTTC. Protein sequence: CASSIAGRSSGRAYEQYF.

The J gene is TRBJ2-2, the V gene TRBV9, with D unclear. The CDR3 is made up of 12 amino acids. V shed 0 bases and J shed 7 bases, with 4 bases lying between them. CDR1 is SGDLS and CDR2 is YYNGEE in the germline V gene. The CDR3 loop reads CASSVALGELFF. CDR3 bases: TGTGCCAGCAGCGTAGCTCTCGGGGAGCTGTTTTTT.

The genes are TRBV5-1 and TRBJ2-5; 7 nucleotides agree with TRBD1. Gene TRBJ2-7 matches the end of the DNA better, so the J call may be wrong. This CDR3 has 15 amino acids. From germline, CDR1 is SGHRS and CDR2 YFSETQ. This chain's CDR3 is CASSSTGTESYEQYF. The CDR3 nucleotides are TGCGCCAGCAGCTCCACCGGGACAGAGTCCTACGAGCAGTACTTC.

This sequence joins TRBV2 and TRBJ1-3; unclear D gene. The CDR3 runs 15 residues. CDR1 and CDR2 from the germline V gene are SNHLY and FYNNEI. V gave up 5 bases and J gave up 4 bases, with 15 bases separating them. The CDR3 DNA is TGTGCCAGCAGTTTACTCCCCCCCGGGGGAAACACCATATATTTT. As protein: CASSLLPPGGNTIYF.

The rearrangement uses TRBV6-5 and TRBJ2-3, with D tentatively TRBD2 (5 bases). Germline lookup yields CDR1 MNHEY and CDR2 SVGAGI. This CDR3 region has 15 residues. Trimming pared 1 base from V and 4 bases from J, leaving 12 bases between. In DNA form, the CDR3 reads TGTGCCAGCAGTTACTTACCTAGCTCTTCAGATACGCAGTATTTT. Encoded protein: CASSYLPSSSDTQYF.

This clone has a single count. The chain has TRBV7-8 and TRBJ2-1; TRBD2 aligns across 13 bases. CDR1 and CDR2 (germline): SGHVS, FQNEAQ. V lost 1 base, J lost 8 bases, and 5 bases stayed unmatched. The CDR3 extends over 16 amino acids. The CDR3 protein is CASSLVGLAGYYEQFF. In DNA, the CDR3 is TGTGCCAGCAGCTTAGTGGGACTAGCGGGATACTATGAGCAGTTCTTC. The variable domain in full, with the rest retrieved from reference TRBV7-8 and TRBJ2-1, is GAGVSQSPRYKVAKRGQDVALRCDPISGHVSLFWYQQALGQGPEFLTYFQNEAQLDKSGLPSDRFFAERPEGSVSTLKIQRTQQEDSAVYLCASSLVGLAGYYEQFFGPGTRLTVL.

The CDR3, as DNA: TGTGCCAGCAGTCCAGCGGGAGTTCGATACAATGAGCAGTTCTTC. Translation gives CASSPAGVRYNEQFF. V is TRBV7-2 and J is TRBJ2-1; 8 nucleotides match TRBD2. The germline V gene encodes CDR1 SGHTA and CDR2 FQGNSA. The CDR3 is made up of 15 amino acids. V lost 6 bases, J lost 4 bases, and 8 bases stayed unmatched.

The chain couples TRBV6-5 to TRBJ2-7; TRBD2 matches at 8 bases. Trimming removed 8 bases from V and 5 bases from J; junction bases left unmatched: 5. This CDR3 region has 12 residues. The germline gives CDR1 MNHEY, CDR2 SVGAGI. CDR3 sequence: CASESGSNEQYF. The DNA of the CDR3 is TGTGCCAGCGAGAGCGGGAGCAACGAGCAGTACTTC.